The T cell receptor beta chain under discussion was sequenced for a study of patients and donors after allogeneic stem cell transplantation. Trimming removed 5 bases from V and 3 bases from J, with 14 bases in between. Germline lookup yields CDR1 SGHVS and CDR2 FQNEAQ. This CDR3 spans 14 amino acids. TCRdb analysed the RT-PCR reads with MiXCR anew, one entry per CDR3 protein. The table records some 960,000 distinct CDR3 sequences, 18% of them present only once. Sequenced sample: blood, either unsorted or a sorted T cell fraction (not recorded which). The sequence was collected from a human donor who was either an allogeneic HSCT recipient or a stem cell or donor lymphocyte infusion donor (not recorded which). It is not recorded whose cells these are; they may come from a transplant donor. This chain joins TRBV7-8 and TRBJ2-7; the D gene is possibly TRBD2 (6 bases). The CDR3, as DNA: TGTGCCAGCAGCACACACGGGGGTAACTACGAGCAGTACTTC. Protein sequence: CASSTHGGNYEQYF.